This TCR beta chain came from a study of CD8 T cells in Susac syndrome. The authors carried out high-throughput sequencing of TCR beta. They applied it to CD8+ and CD4+ T cells obtained from blood. Included as multiple sclerosis controls were treatment-naive patients who had stable or active relapsing-remitting disease. The authors negatively isolated CD8+ and CD4+ T cells and FACS-enriched TEMRA cells. Random hexamers were used to reverse transcribe the RNA input (about 0.45 to 1 ug). Coverage of TCR beta CDR3 amplification by immunoSEQ multiplex PCR extended to 54 Vbeta and 13 Jbeta. TCRdb re-called the immunoSEQ multiplex PCR reads with MiXCR, one entry per CDR3 protein. Here the sample spans tens of thousands of distinct CDR3 sequences, about 91% being singletons. CDR1 and CDR2 (germline): SEHNR, FQNEAQ (reference sequence). V shed 6 bases and J 0 bases; nucleotides not matched to a gene: 2. The CDR3 is 15 amino acids.

The sequenced material came from CD8+ T cells from PBMCs. This TCR was sampled from a human donor with multiple sclerosis. The J gene is TRBJ2-4, the V gene TRBV7-9; 10 nucleotides line up with TRBD2. The CDR3 region has the DNA TGTGCCAGCAGTCCTAGCGGGGGAGCCAAAAACATTCAGTACTTC. It is translated as CASSPSGGAKNIQYF.